This T cell receptor (beta chain) was sequenced for a study of CD8+ T cells in alopecia areata. Reverse transcribed after extraction, RNA yielded cDNA as the sequencing template. The repertoire was sequenced with immunoSEQ multiplex PCR; TCRdb's copy has only in-frame clones and lacks some. The sample lists 200,000 or so clones; around 50% were seen once. The V and J ends lost 7 bases and 8 bases, in that order; junction bases with no gene match: 8. CDR3 size: 14 residues. Germline assignment: CDR1 SNHLY and CDR2 FYNNEI. The sequenced sample consisted of CD8+ T cells sorted from blood. This TCR was sampled from a human donor in good health. This rearrangement joins TRBV2 to TRBJ2-1; the match to TRBD2 covers 10 bases. The CDR3 here is CASIERGGLDEQFF. CDR3 coding DNA: TGTGCCAGCATAGAGCGGGGGGGCCTAGATGAGCAGTTCTTC. The full variable domain, completed using reference TRBV2 and TRBJ2-1, is EPEVTQTPSHQVTQMGQEVILRCVPISNHLYFYWYRQILGQKVEFLVSFYNNEISEKSEIFDDQFSVERPDGSNFTLKIRSTKLEDSAMYFCASIERGGLDEQFFGPGTRLTVL.